The rows below give T cell receptor beta chains drawn from one sample of a study of OX40 agonist ivuxolimab in advanced cancers. Libraries were prepared by immunoSEQ multiplex PCR; TCRdb keeps only in-frame clonotypes and omits some of them. The top ten hold around 1% of the sample, which has tens of thousands of clones, approximately 92% seen once. The sequenced sample was CD4+ or CD8+ T cells sorted from blood, obtained in a trial of the OX40 agonist ivuxolimab. Receptors were obtained from an adult with an advanced solid tumor such as melanoma, head and neck, liver or kidney cancer. CDR3s include the opening cysteine and the closing phenylalanine or tryptophan. The order of the fields is D gene, J gene, V gene, clone size, CDR3 DNA, CDR3 protein. D genes are given only for firm matches. Clone sizes are given selectively: once, few, many, or a class where the clone is expanded.

d_gene: TRBD2
j_gene: TRBJ2-7
v_gene: TRBV4-1
abundance: medium-sized
CDR3nt: TGCGCCAGCAGCCAAGATCCTACTAGCGGGTTAACCTACGAGCAGTACTTC
CDR3aa: CASSQDPTSGLTYEQYF

d_gene: TRBD1
j_gene: TRBJ1-3
v_gene: TRBV6-1
abundance: -
CDR3nt: TGTGCCAGCAGGCTACAGGGGGTCGGAAACACCATATATTTT
CDR3aa: CASRLQGVGNTIYF

d_gene: -
j_gene: TRBJ1-4
v_gene: TRBV9
abundance: -
CDR3nt: TGTGCCAGCAGCGTTTTTTCACAGAATAATGAAAAACTGTTTTTT
CDR3aa: CASSVFSQNNEKLFF

d_gene: -
j_gene: TRBJ2-7
v_gene: TRBV11-2
abundance: once
CDR3nt: TGTGCCAGCAGCTTCCAGGGCTACGAGCAGTACTTC
CDR3aa: CASSFQGYEQYF

d_gene: -
j_gene: TRBJ2-7
v_gene: TRBV5-5
abundance: -
CDR3nt: TGTGCCAGCAGCTTGTTCGTCGGATCAACCTACGAGCAGTACTTC
CDR3aa: CASSLFVGSTYEQYF

d_gene: -
j_gene: TRBJ2-7
v_gene: TRBV7-8
abundance: once
CDR3nt: TGTGCCAGCAGCTTAGGCAGCTTAAACTACGAGCAGTACTTC
CDR3aa: CASSLGSLNYEQYF

d_gene: -
j_gene: TRBJ1-5
v_gene: TRBV19
abundance: -
CDR3nt: TGTGCCAGTAGTAGCCAGGGGAGCGGTCAGCCCCAGCATTTT
CDR3aa: CASSSQGSGQPQHF

d_gene: TRBD1
j_gene: TRBJ2-1
v_gene: TRBV9
abundance: -
CDR3nt: TGTGCCAGCACCCTAGGGGGCGGCTACAATGAGCAGTTCTTC
CDR3aa: CASTLGGGYNEQFF

d_gene: -
j_gene: TRBJ1-3
v_gene: TRBV4-2
abundance: -
CDR3nt: TGTGCCAGCAGCCCTGAGTACTCTGGAAACACCATATATTTT
CDR3aa: CASSPEYSGNTIYF

d_gene: -
j_gene: TRBJ1-2
v_gene: TRBV2
abundance: once
CDR3nt: TGTGCCAGCAGTGAACAAGGATATGGCTACACCTTC
CDR3aa: CASSEQGYGYTF

d_gene: -
j_gene: TRBJ1-6
v_gene: TRBV2
abundance: once
CDR3nt: TGTGCCAGCATCCCTGAGAATAATTCACCCCTCCACTTT
CDR3aa: CASIPENNSPLHF

d_gene: -
j_gene: TRBJ2-7
v_gene: TRBV18
abundance: -
CDR3nt: TGTGCCAGCTCACCACGGACTGATTCCTACGAGCAGTACTTC
CDR3aa: CASSPRTDSYEQYF

d_gene: -
j_gene: TRBJ1-2
v_gene: TRBV7-3
abundance: -
CDR3nt: TGTGCCAGCAGCCAGGGCAGGGAAGGTGGCTACACCTTC
CDR3aa: CASSQGREGGYTF

d_gene: -
j_gene: TRBJ1-2
v_gene: TRBV10-3
abundance: -
CDR3nt: TGTGCCATCAGCTCACGGGGGGGAGGCTACACCTTC
CDR3aa: CAISSRGGGYTF

d_gene: TRBD2
j_gene: TRBJ2-5
v_gene: TRBV5-1
abundance: -
CDR3nt: TGCGCCAGCAGCGTGGGACTAGCGGGGGTCCAAGAGACCCAGTACTTC
CDR3aa: CASSVGLAGVQETQYF

d_gene: -
j_gene: TRBJ1-1
v_gene: TRBV2
abundance: once
CDR3nt: TGTGCCAGCGGTGAAGGGGGTAACACTGAAGCTTTCTTT
CDR3aa: CASGEGGNTEAFF

d_gene: -
j_gene: TRBJ2-3
v_gene: TRBV6-5
abundance: -
CDR3nt: TGTGCCAGCAGTTACTCGGCGGTAGATACGCAGTATTTT
CDR3aa: CASSYSAVDTQYF

d_gene: -
j_gene: TRBJ2-3
v_gene: TRBV30
abundance: -
CDR3nt: TGTGCCTGGGGGTTGGGGGTTTCGGATACGCAGTATTTT
CDR3aa: CAWGLGVSDTQYF

d_gene: TRBD1
j_gene: TRBJ2-3
v_gene: TRBV9
abundance: few
CDR3nt: TGTGCCAGCAGCGCCGGGACAGTGGAGTCAGATACGCAGTATTTT
CDR3aa: CASSAGTVESDTQYF

d_gene: TRBD1
j_gene: TRBJ1-1
v_gene: TRBV7-9
abundance: once
CDR3nt: TGTGCCAGCAGCTCCGGGACAGAGAACACTGAAGCTTTCTTT
CDR3aa: CASSSGTENTEAFF

d_gene: TRBD2
j_gene: TRBJ2-5
v_gene: TRBV28
abundance: -
CDR3nt: TGTGCCAGCGTAACTAGCGGGGTAAAAGAGACCCAGTACTTC
CDR3aa: CASVTSGVKETQYF

d_gene: -
j_gene: TRBJ1-5
v_gene: TRBV2
abundance: -
CDR3nt: TGTGCCAGCAGCCGCAAGGGGGGGAATCAGCCCCAGCATTTT
CDR3aa: CASSRKGGNQPQHF

d_gene: -
j_gene: TRBJ1-1
v_gene: TRBV7-9
abundance: -
CDR3nt: TGTGCCAGCAGCCCACGAGGGGTTCGTAAGGACACTGAAGCTTTCTTT
CDR3aa: CASSPRGVRKDTEAFF

d_gene: -
j_gene: TRBJ2-7
v_gene: TRBV11-3
abundance: -
CDR3nt: TGTGCCAGCAGCTTAGACGGTACGACCTACGAGCAGTACTTC
CDR3aa: CASSLDGTTYEQYF

d_gene: TRBD1
j_gene: TRBJ2-7
v_gene: TRBV6-6
abundance: -
CDR3nt: TGTGCCAGCAGTTCCCAGGGACAGGCGAGCTCCTACGAGCAGTACTTC
CDR3aa: CASSSQGQASSYEQYF

d_gene: -
j_gene: TRBJ2-1
v_gene: TRBV6-1
abundance: -
CDR3nt: TGTGCCAGCAGTGAAGATGGGCGGGACTACAATGAGCAGTTCTTC
CDR3aa: CASSEDGRDYNEQFF

d_gene: -
j_gene: TRBJ1-6
v_gene: TRBV10-2
abundance: -
CDR3nt: TGCGCCAGCAGGGCCCCCCTCAGTAATTCACCCCTCCACTTT
CDR3aa: CASRAPLSNSPLHF

d_gene: TRBD1
j_gene: TRBJ2-7
v_gene: TRBV5-6
abundance: -
CDR3nt: TGTGCCAGCAGCACTCCCGGGACAGTGAGCGAGCAGTACTTC
CDR3aa: CASSTPGTVSEQYF

d_gene: -
j_gene: TRBJ2-2
v_gene: TRBV6-1
abundance: -
CDR3nt: TGTGCCAGCAGTGAAGGGAATCCCGGGGAGCTGTTTTTT
CDR3aa: CASSEGNPGELFF

d_gene: TRBD1
j_gene: TRBJ2-3
v_gene: TRBV5-8
abundance: -
CDR3nt: TGTGCCAGCAGCCCACAGGGGGCGACTTTCACAGATACGCAGTATTTT
CDR3aa: CASSPQGATFTDTQYF

d_gene: -
j_gene: TRBJ2-1
v_gene: TRBV28
abundance: once
CDR3nt: TGTGCCAGCAGCGGGAGAGAGCAGTTCTTC
CDR3aa: CASSGREQFF

d_gene: TRBD2
j_gene: TRBJ2-3
v_gene: TRBV4-2
abundance: -
CDR3nt: TGTGCCAGCAGCCAAGTCACTAGCGGGGGGCGTAGCACAGATACGCAGTATTTT
CDR3aa: CASSQVTSGGRSTDTQYF

d_gene: TRBD1
j_gene: TRBJ1-2
v_gene: TRBV6-5
abundance: -
CDR3nt: TGTGCCAGCAGGTGGGGACAGGGGGCGCATGGCTACACCTTC
CDR3aa: CASRWGQGAHGYTF

d_gene: -
j_gene: TRBJ2-1
v_gene: TRBV6-5
abundance: -
CDR3nt: TGTGCCAGCAGAACAGGGTACAACAATGAGCAGTTCTTC
CDR3aa: CASRTGYNNEQFF

d_gene: TRBD1
j_gene: TRBJ1-1
v_gene: TRBV7-3
abundance: -
CDR3nt: TGTGCCAGCAGCTTAATGGGGACAGGGGACTCTGAAGCTTTCTTT
CDR3aa: CASSLMGTGDSEAFF

d_gene: TRBD2
j_gene: TRBJ2-2
v_gene: TRBV2
abundance: -
CDR3nt: TGTGCCAGCAGAACGGGACTAGGCTTTGCCGGGGAGCTGTTTTTT
CDR3aa: CASRTGLGFAGELFF

d_gene: -
j_gene: TRBJ2-3
v_gene: TRBV7-3
abundance: -
CDR3nt: TGTGCCAGCAGCTTAGCGGACAACGGGGCTACGCAGTATTTT
CDR3aa: CASSLADNGATQYF

d_gene: TRBD2
j_gene: TRBJ2-7
v_gene: TRBV28
abundance: -
CDR3nt: TGTGCCAGCAGTTTTGGCGGGGGCTACGAGCAGTACTTC
CDR3aa: CASSFGGGYEQYF

d_gene: -
j_gene: TRBJ2-2
v_gene: TRBV5-1
abundance: once
CDR3nt: TGCGCCAGCAGCCTGACGACAGTGAACACCGGGGAGCTGTTTTTT
CDR3aa: CASSLTTVNTGELFF

d_gene: -
j_gene: TRBJ2-5
v_gene: TRBV5-1
abundance: -
CDR3nt: TGCGCCAGCAGCACCCTCCCAGGGGAAGAGACCCAGTACTTC
CDR3aa: CASSTLPGEETQYF

d_gene: -
j_gene: TRBJ1-5
v_gene: TRBV6-5
abundance: -
CDR3nt: TGTGCCAGCAGTTACTCCCGCAGGACCAATCAGCCCCAGCATTTT
CDR3aa: CASSYSRRTNQPQHF

d_gene: TRBD2
j_gene: TRBJ2-1
v_gene: TRBV19
abundance: -
CDR3nt: TGTGCCAGTAGTTCAGGGACTAGGACCAATGAGCAGTTCTTC
CDR3aa: CASSSGTRTNEQFF

d_gene: TRBD2
j_gene: TRBJ2-7
v_gene: TRBV27
abundance: -
CDR3nt: TGTGCCAGCAGTTTAAGTAGCGGGGGGCCCTACGAGCAGTACTTC
CDR3aa: CASSLSSGGPYEQYF

d_gene: -
j_gene: TRBJ1-4
v_gene: TRBV11-2
abundance: -
CDR3nt: TGTGCCAGCAGCTTTTCCAGTGGTGAAAAACTGTTTTTT
CDR3aa: CASSFSSGEKLFF

d_gene: -
j_gene: TRBJ1-1
v_gene: TRBV21-1
abundance: -
CDR3nt: TGTGCCAGCAGCAAATCGTTTATGAACACTGAAGCTTTCTTT
CDR3aa: CASSKSFMNTEAFF

d_gene: -
j_gene: TRBJ1-1
v_gene: TRBV5-1
abundance: -
CDR3nt: TGCGCCAGCAGCTTTGGGGGAGGGGACACTGAAGCTTTCTTT
CDR3aa: CASSFGGGDTEAFF

d_gene: -
j_gene: TRBJ1-2
v_gene: TRBV5-1
abundance: -
CDR3nt: TGCGCCAGCAGCTTGGGTGGGGGCTATGGCTACACCTTC
CDR3aa: CASSLGGGYGYTF

d_gene: TRBD1
j_gene: TRBJ1-1
v_gene: TRBV7-9
abundance: -
CDR3nt: TGTGCCAGCAGCGCTCGACAGGGGACCACTGAAGCTTTCTTT
CDR3aa: CASSARQGTTEAFF

d_gene: -
j_gene: TRBJ1-4
v_gene: TRBV6-6
abundance: -
CDR3nt: TGTGCCAGCAGGCGAGGACGGGTTAATGAAAAACTGTTTTTT
CDR3aa: CASRRGRVNEKLFF

d_gene: -
j_gene: TRBJ1-1
v_gene: TRBV2
abundance: -
CDR3nt: TGTGCCAGCAGTGACTCGGGCTTTCTCATGAACACTGAAGCTTTCTTT
CDR3aa: CASSDSGFLMNTEAFF

d_gene: TRBD1
j_gene: TRBJ1-4
v_gene: TRBV28
abundance: -
CDR3nt: TGTGCCAGCGCTAGGACAGGGGGTAATGAAAAACTGTTTTTT
CDR3aa: CASARTGGNEKLFF

d_gene: -
j_gene: TRBJ1-2
v_gene: TRBV10-2
abundance: -
CDR3nt: TGCGCCAGCAGTGAGTCGGAGGGGAGCTATGGCTACACCTTC
CDR3aa: CASSESEGSYGYTF